What follows describes a single TCR beta chain. What it binds is unknown. This specimen belongs to a study of T cell responses to AZD1222 COVID-19 vaccine. Study background: It was second doses at about 4 or about 12 weeks that were pooled. Findings and caveats of the study: CD4 TCRs covered the whole spike, strongest at regions 160-218 and 743-854. Clonal diversity was possibly underestimated, and the donors were mostly white British, with more females. Without day 14 samples, only post-peak T cell repertoires were studied.

Profiling relied on immunoSEQ multiplex PCR, and the TCRdb table lists in-frame clones only, not all of them. The data contain approximately 120,000 clones, roughly 90% of them singletons. The CDR3 consists of 15 residues. Trimming pared 5 bases from V and 7 bases from J, leaving 17 bases between. The germline V gene has CDR1 SEHNR and CDR2 FQNEAQ (reference sequence). Sequencing was performed on peripheral blood, taken on day 0 of AZD1222 vaccination. The TCR sequence derives from an adult in good health. The chain combines TRBV7-9 with TRBJ1-4; unclear D gene. CDR3 in amino acids: CASSPGVASIEKLFF. The CDR3, as DNA: TGTGCCAGCAGCCCCGGCGTGGCTTCGATTGAAAAACTGTTTTTT. The variable domain in full, completed from reference TRBV7-9 and TRBJ1-4, reads DTGVSQNPRHKITKRGQNVTFRCDPISEHNRLYWYRQTLGQGPEFLTYFQNEAQLEKSRLLSDRFSAERPKGSFSTLEIQRTEQGDSAMYLCASSPGVASIEKLFFGSGTQLSVL.